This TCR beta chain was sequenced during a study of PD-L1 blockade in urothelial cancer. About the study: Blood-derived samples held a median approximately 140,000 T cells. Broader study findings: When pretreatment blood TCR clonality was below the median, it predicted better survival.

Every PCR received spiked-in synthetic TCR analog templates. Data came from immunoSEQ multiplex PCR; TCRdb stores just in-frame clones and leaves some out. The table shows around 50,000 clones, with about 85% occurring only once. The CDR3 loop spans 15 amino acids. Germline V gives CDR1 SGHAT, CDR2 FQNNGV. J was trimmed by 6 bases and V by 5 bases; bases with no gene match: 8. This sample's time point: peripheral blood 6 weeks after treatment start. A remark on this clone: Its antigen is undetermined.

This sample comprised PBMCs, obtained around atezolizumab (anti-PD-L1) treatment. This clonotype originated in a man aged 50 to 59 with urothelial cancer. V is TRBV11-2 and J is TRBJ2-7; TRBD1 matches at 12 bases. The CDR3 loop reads CASSTAGTGGGEQYF. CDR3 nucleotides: TGTGCCAGCAGCACCGCCGGGACAGGGGGCGGCGAGCAGTACTTC.